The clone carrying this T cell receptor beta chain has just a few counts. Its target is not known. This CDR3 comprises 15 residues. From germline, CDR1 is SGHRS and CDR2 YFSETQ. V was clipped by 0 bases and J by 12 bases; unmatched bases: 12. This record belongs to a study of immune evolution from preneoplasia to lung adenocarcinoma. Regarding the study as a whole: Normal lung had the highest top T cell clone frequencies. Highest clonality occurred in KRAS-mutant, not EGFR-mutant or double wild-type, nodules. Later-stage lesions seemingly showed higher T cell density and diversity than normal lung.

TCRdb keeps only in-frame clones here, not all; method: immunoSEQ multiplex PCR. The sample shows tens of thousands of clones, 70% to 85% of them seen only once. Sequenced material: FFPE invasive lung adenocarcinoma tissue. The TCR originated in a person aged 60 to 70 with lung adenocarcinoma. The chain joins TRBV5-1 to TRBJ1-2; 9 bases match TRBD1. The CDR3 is CASSLGTGAAIYDTF. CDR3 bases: TGCGCCAGCAGCTTGGGGACAGGGGCTGCTATTTACGACACCTTC.